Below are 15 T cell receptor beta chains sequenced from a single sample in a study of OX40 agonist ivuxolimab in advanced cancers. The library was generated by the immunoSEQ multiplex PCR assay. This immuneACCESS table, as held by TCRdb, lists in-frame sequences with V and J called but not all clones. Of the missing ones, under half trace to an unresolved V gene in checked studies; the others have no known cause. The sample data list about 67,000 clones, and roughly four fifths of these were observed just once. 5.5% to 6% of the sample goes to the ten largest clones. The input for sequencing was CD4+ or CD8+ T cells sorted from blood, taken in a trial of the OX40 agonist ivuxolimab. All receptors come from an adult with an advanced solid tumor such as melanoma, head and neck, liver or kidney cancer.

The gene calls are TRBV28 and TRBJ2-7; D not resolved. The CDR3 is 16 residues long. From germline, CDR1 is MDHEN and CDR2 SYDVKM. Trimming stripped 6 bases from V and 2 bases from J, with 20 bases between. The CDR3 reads CASSETGSAPPYEQYV. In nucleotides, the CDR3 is TGTGCCAGCAGCGAGACCGGGTCCGCACCCCCCTACGAGCAGTACGTC.

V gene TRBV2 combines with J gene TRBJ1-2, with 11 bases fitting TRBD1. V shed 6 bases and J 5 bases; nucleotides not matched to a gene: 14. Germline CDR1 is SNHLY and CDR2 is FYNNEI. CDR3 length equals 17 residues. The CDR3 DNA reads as TGTGCCAGCAGGACCGCGGGGACAGGGGGAATGTTGTATGGCTACACCTTC. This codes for CASRTAGTGGMLYGYTF.

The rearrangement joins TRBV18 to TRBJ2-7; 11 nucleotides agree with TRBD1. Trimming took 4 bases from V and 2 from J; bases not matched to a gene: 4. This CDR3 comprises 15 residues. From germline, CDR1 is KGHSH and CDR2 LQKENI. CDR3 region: CASSQPGQGAYEQYF. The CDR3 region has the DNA TGTGCCAGCTCACAACCGGGACAGGGGGCCTACGAGCAGTACTTC.

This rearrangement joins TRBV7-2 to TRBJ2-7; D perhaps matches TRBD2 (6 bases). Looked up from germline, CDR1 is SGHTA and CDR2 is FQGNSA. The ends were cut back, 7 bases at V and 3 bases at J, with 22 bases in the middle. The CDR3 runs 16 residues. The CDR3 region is CASTRGGGERGYEQYF. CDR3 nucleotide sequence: TGTGCCAGCACGAGGGGAGGTGGGGAAAGGGGCTACGAGCAGTACTTC.

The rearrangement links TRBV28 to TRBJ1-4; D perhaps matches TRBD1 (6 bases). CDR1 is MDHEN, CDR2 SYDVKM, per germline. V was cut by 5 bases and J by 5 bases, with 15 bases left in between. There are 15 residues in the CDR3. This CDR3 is CASSPSGGGNEKLFF. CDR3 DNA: TGTGCCAGCAGTCCCTCGGGGGGCGGAAATGAAAAACTGTTTTTT.

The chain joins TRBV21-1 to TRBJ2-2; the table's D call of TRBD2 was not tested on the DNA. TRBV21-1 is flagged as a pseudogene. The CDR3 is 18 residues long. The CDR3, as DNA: TGTGCCAGCAGCAACCGACGAAGAACTAGCGAGAACACCGGGGAGCTGTTTTTT. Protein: CASSNRRRTSENTGELFF.

CDR3 coding DNA: TGTGCCAGCAGAAATCCGGCAGGGGGCGACGAGCAGTACTTC. Translated: CASRNPAGGDEQYF. The chain is built from TRBV5-4 and TRBJ2-7; TRBD1 matches 8 bases. CDR3 length: 14 amino acids. The ends lost 5 bases at V and 5 bases at J; junction bases unmatched: 9. Per germline, CDR1 SGHNT and CDR2 YYREEE (reference sequence).

The CDR3 reads CASSRETSRIVYNEQFF. Here the CDR3 DNA reads TGTGCCAGTAGTAGGGAGACTAGCCGGATAGTATACAATGAGCAGTTCTTC. The chain joins TRBV19 to TRBJ2-1; 7 nucleotides match TRBD2. In germline, CDR1 is LNHDA, CDR2 SQIVND (reference sequence). This CDR3 comprises 17 residues. V shed 4 bases and J 4 bases; nucleotides not matched to a gene: 13.

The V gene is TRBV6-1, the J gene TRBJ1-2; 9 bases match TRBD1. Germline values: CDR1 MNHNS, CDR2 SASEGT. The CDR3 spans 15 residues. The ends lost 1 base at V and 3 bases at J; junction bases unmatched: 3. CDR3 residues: CASSEDRGLYYGYTF. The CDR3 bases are TGTGCCAGCAGTGAAGACAGGGGGCTGTACTATGGCTACACCTTC.

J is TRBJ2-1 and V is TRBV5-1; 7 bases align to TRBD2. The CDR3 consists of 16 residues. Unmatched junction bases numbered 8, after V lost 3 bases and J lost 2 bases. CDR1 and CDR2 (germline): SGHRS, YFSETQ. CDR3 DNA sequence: TGCGCCAGCAGCTCCCTCGGGAGGCTGGCCTACAATGAGCAGTTCTTC. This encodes CASSSLGRLAYNEQFF.

CDR3 loop: CASSKTSGTDTQYF. Written as DNA, the CDR3 is TGTGCCAGCAGTAAGACTAGCGGCACAGATACGCAGTATTTT. The chain links TRBV28 to TRBJ2-3; the match to TRBD2 covers 8 bases. The CDR3 has 14 residues. The J segment lost 1 base and the V segment lost 5 bases, leaving 2 bases of the junction unmatched. CDR1 MDHEN and CDR2 SYDVKM come from the germline V gene.

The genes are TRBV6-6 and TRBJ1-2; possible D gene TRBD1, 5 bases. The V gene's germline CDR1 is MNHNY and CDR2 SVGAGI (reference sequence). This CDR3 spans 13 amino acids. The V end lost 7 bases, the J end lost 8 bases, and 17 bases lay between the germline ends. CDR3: CASIPGGVGGYTF. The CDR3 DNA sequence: TGTGCCAGCATCCCTGGGGGGGTCGGAGGCTACACCTTC.

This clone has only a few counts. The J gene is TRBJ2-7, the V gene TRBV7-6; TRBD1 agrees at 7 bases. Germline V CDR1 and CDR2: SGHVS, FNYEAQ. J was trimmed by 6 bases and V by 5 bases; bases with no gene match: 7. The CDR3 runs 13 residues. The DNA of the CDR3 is TGTGCCAGCAGCGCTAATCCAGGGGGCGAGCAGTACGTC. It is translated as CASSANPGGEQYV.

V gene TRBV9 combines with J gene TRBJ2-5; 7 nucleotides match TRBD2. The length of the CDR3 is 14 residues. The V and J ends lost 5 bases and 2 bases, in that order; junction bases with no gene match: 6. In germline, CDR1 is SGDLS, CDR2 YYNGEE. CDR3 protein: CASSDGTIQETQYF. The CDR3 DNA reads TGTGCCAGCAGTGACGGGACTATACAAGAGACCCAGTACTTC.

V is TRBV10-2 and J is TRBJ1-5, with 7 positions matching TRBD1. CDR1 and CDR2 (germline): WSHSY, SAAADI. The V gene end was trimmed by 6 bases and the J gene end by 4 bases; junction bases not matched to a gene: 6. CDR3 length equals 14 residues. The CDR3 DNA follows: TGCGCCAGCAGCCCTACAGGGGATAATCAGCCCCAGCATTTT. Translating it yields CASSPTGDNQPQHF.